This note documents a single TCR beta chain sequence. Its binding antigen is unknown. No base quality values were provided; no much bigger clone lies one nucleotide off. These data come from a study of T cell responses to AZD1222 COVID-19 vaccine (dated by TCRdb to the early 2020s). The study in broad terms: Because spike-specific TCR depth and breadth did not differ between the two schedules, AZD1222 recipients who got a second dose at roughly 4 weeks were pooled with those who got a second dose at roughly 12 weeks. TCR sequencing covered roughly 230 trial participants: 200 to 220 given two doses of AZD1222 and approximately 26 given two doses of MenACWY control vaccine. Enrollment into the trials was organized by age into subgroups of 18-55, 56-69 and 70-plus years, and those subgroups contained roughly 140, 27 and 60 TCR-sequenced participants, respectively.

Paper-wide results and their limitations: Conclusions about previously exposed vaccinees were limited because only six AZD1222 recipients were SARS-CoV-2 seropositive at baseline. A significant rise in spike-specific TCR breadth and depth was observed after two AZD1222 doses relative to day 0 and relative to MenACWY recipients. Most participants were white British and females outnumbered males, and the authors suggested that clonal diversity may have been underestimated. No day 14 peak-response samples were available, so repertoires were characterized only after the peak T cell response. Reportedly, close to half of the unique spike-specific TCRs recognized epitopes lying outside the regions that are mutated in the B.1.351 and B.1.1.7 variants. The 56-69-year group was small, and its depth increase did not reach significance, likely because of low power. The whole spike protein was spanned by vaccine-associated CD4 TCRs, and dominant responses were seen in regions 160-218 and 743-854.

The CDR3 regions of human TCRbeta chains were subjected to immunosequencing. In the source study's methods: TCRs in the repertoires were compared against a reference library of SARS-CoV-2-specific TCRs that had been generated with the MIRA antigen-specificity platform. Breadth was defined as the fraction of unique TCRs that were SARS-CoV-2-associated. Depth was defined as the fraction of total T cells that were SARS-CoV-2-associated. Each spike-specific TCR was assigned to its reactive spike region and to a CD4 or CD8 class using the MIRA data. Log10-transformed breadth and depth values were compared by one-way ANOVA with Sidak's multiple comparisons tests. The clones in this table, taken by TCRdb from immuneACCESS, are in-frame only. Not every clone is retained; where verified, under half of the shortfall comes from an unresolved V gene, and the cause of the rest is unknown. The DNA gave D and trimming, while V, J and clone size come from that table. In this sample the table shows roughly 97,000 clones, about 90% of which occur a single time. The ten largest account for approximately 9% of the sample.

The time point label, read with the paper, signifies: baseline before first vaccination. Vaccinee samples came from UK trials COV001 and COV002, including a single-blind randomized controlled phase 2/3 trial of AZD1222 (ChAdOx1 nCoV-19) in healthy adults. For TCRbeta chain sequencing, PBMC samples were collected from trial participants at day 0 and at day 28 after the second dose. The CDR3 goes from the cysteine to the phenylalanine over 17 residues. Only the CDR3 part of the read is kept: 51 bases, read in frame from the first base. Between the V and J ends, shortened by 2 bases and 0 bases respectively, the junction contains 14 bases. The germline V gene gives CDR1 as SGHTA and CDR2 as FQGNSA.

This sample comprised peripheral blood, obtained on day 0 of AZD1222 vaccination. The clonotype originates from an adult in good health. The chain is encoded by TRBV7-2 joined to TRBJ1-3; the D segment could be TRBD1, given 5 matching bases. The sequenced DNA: TGTGCCAGCAGCTTACGTCGGCAGGGCGGCTCTGGAAACACCATATATTTT. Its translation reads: CASSLRRQGGSGNTIYF.